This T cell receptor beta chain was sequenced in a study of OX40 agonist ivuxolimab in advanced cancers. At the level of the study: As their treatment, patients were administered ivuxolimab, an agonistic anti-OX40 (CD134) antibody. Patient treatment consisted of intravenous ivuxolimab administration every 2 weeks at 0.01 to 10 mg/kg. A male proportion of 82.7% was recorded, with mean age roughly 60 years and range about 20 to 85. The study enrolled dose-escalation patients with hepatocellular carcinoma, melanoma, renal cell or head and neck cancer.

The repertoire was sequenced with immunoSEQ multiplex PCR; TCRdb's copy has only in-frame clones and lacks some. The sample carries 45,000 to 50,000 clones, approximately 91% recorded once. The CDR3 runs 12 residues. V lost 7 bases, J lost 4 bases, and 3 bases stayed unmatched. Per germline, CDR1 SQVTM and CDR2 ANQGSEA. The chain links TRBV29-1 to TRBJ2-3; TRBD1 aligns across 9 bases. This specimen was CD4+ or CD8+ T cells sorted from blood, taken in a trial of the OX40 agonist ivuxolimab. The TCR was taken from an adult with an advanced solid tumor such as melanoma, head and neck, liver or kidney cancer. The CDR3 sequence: CSADRGADTQYF. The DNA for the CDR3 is TGCAGCGCGGACAGGGGTGCAGATACGCAGTATTTT.